These T cell receptor beta chains were read from a single sample in a study of breast tumors, draining lymph nodes, adjacent tissues. One entry per CDR3 protein results from TCRdb running MiXCR on the multiplex PCR reads. In the table there are about 230,000 distinct CDR3 sequences, less than 40% of which are singletons. Input material: axillary lymph node tissue. The receptor set was obtained from a female donor with breast cancer. Some clones in this sample may be carry-over from other donors' samples. The CDR3 runs from the conserved cysteine through the conserved F or W. D genes are given only for firm matches. Size is stated for part of the rows, as once, few or many counts, or as a class when the clone is expanded.

v_gene	d_gene	j_gene	abundance	CDR3nt	CDR3aa
TRBV3-1	TRBD2	TRBJ2-7	many	TGTGCCAGCAGCCAATCGGGACTAACCGCCTACGAGCAGTACTTC	CASSQSGLTAYEQYF
TRBV12-3/TRBV12-4	-	TRBJ2-1	many	TGTGCCAGCAGTTTTAAGTGGGGGAATATAGGTTTCCACAATGAGCAGTTCTTC	CASSFKWGNIGFHNEQFF
TRBV29-1	-	TRBJ2-3	many	TGCAGCGTTGAAGTAGATACGCAGTATTTT	CSVEVDTQYF
TRBV5-5	TRBD1	TRBJ1-5	many	TGTGCCAGCAGCTGGGAGGCGACAGGGGGCCAGCCCCAGCATTTT	CASSWEATGGQPQHF
TRBV28	-	TRBJ2-5	-	TGTGCCAGCAGTACGCCGGGGGAGACCCAGTACTTC	CASSTPGETQYF
TRBV6-1	TRBD2	TRBJ2-1	many	TGTGCCAGCAGTGAGTGGGGGAGGGCCCTCTACAATGAGCAGTTCTTC	CASSEWGRALYNEQFF
TRBV30	-	TRBJ1-3	-	TGTGCCTGGAGCCTCGGGGCGCAATGGGACACCATATATTTT	CAWSLGAQWDTIYF
TRBV3-1	TRBD1	TRBJ1-4	many	TGTGCCAGCAGCCACAACAGGGGGAGGGGTGAAAAACTGTTTTTT	CASSHNRGRGEKLFF
TRBV7-9	-	TRBJ2-7	many	TGTGCCAGCAGCCTACAGGGAAGTCCATACGAGCAGTACTTC	CASSLQGSPYEQYF
TRBV9	TRBD2	TRBJ2-1	many	TGTGCCAGCAGCACGAAATGGACTAGCGGGTACTACAATGAGCAGTTCTTC	CASSTKWTSGYYNEQFF
TRBV20-1	TRBD2	TRBJ2-1	many	TGCAGTGCTACCCAAGCGGGAGGATTCTTTAATGAGCAGTTCTTC	CSATQAGGFFNEQFF
TRBV14	TRBD1	TRBJ2-7	many	TGTGCCAGCAGCCCTTGGGGACAGACCTCCTACGAGCAGTACTTC	CASSPWGQTSYEQYF
TRBV12-3/TRBV12-4	TRBD1	TRBJ2-7	-	TGTGCCAGTGGCACCAGGGGGCGAGGGGCCTACGAGCAGTACTTC	CASGTRGRGAYEQYF
TRBV9	TRBD1	TRBJ1-6	-	TGTGCCAGCAGCGTTCAGACAGGGGGCAATAATTCACCCCTCCACTTT	CASSVQTGGNNSPLHF
TRBV28	-	TRBJ2-7	many	TGTGCCAGTACTCCGGGGCCGTCCTACGAGCAGTACTTC	CASTPGPSYEQYF
TRBV12-3/TRBV12-4	TRBD1	TRBJ2-7	many	TGTGCCAGCAGCGACCCCGGGACAGGAGTCTACGAGCAGTACTTC	CASSDPGTGVYEQYF
TRBV7-2	TRBD1	TRBJ2-7	many	TGTGCCAGCAGCTCCCCAGGGGGTTACGACGAGCAGTACTTC	CASSSPGGYDEQYF
TRBV30	-	TRBJ2-5	few	TGTGCCTGGCTAGGGGGGAGGACCCAGTACTTC	CAWLGGRTQYF
TRBV7-9	TRBD1	TRBJ2-3	many	TGTGCCAGCAGCCGCCTCCGGGACAGTAGCACAGATACGCAGTATTTT	CASSRLRDSSTDTQYF
TRBV12-3/TRBV12-4	TRBD2	TRBJ2-7	many	TGTGCCAGCAGTCTGGGACTAGCGCTCTACGAGCAGTACTTC	CASSLGLALYEQYF
TRBV4-1	TRBD1	TRBJ1-1	-	TGCGCCAGCAGCCAAGGACTGGGACAGGGGAACACTGAAGCTTTCTTT	CASSQGLGQGNTEAFF
TRBV19	TRBD2	TRBJ2-5	few	TGTGCCAGTAGTCCACGCTCCTTAGCGGGGAAGATAGAGACCCAGTCCTTC	CASSPRSLAGKIETQSF
TRBV14	TRBD2	TRBJ2-5	-	TGTGCCAGCAGCTCCCAAGCGGGGAGGGAAGGATGGGAGACCCAGTACTTC	CASSSQAGREGWETQYF
TRBV20-1	-	TRBJ2-1	few	TGCAGTGCCAGGGTAGTCTATGAGCAGTCCTTC	CSARVVYEQSF
TRBV20-1	-	TRBJ1-2	-	TGCAGTGCTAGAGACAGAAGCTATGGCTCCACCTTC	CSARDRSYGSTF
TRBV19	TRBD2	TRBJ2-6	many	TGTGCCAGTAGTCTGCGGGGAGGGCCTCCCAACGTCCTGACTTTC	CASSLRGGPPNVLTF
TRBV4-3	-	TRBJ2-5	-	TGCGCCAGCAGCCCCTTAGTGGGGGAGGCCCAGTACTTC	CASSPLVGEAQYF
TRBV10-3	-	TRBJ1-5	-	TGTGCCATCAGTGAGTCGGGGTTAGATCAGCCCCAGCATTTT	CAISESGLDQPQHF
TRBV30	-	TRBJ2-3	many	TGTGCCTGGAGTGTCAAGGGAGCGGATACGCAGTATTTT	CAWSVKGADTQYF
TRBV20-1	TRBD2	TRBJ2-1	many	TGCAGTGCTAAGACGATAGCGGGGTACTACAATGAGCAGTTCTTC	CSAKTIAGYYNEQFF
TRBV6-5	-	TRBJ1-3	many	TGTGCCAGCAGCCCTAACGTGGGGGGTGGAAACACCATATATTTT	CASSPNVGGGNTIYF
TRBV7-6	-	TRBJ1-6	-	TGTGCCAGCAGCGTAGAGGAGAGACCCCTCCACTTT	CASSVEERPLHF
TRBV9	-	TRBJ1-6	-	TGTGCCAGCAACGTAGCATCCGACAGAAATTCACCCCTCAACTTT	CASNVASDRNSPLNF
TRBV11-2	-	TRBJ2-2	-	TGTGCCAGCAACATCCAGGGGACCGGGGAGCTGTTTTTT	CASNIQGTGELFF
TRBV7-3	-	TRBJ1-4	-	TGTGCCAGCAGCTTAGGGTCGGGTAAAAAACTGTTTTTT	CASSLGSGKKLFF
TRBV29-1	-	TRBJ2-3	many	TGCAGCGTTGACGGGACCAACCTCGTTACGCAGTATTTT	CSVDGTNLVTQYF
TRBV20-1	TRBD2	TRBJ2-7	-	TGCAGTGCTAGAGGGACTAGCGGGAAAGGCTACGAGCAGTACTTC	CSARGTSGKGYEQYF